The T cell receptor (beta chain) under discussion was sequenced for a study of blood T cell repertoires in COVID-19. Study overall: Collection of acute and convalescent COVID-19 samples took place in the United States, Italy and Spain. Sources were T cells, B-cell-depleted T cells, or PBMCs; the material itself was cDNA or gDNA.

CDR3 length: 12 amino acids. V was pared by 4 bases and J by 4 bases, with 8 bases between. Germline CDR1 reads SGHDT; CDR2 reads YYEEEE. Authors' analysis steps: Amplification of reference gene primers provided the estimated nucleated cell counts. The table came from immunoSEQ multiplex PCR; TCRdb's copy has only in-frame clones and leaves some out. That table supplies the V and J calls and clone size; D and trimming were determined from the DNA. The data show about 120,000 clones, 90% seen once. Seattle patients were enrolled while actively infected and followed longitudinally. J is TRBJ1-1 and V is TRBV5-6; perhaps TRBD1 as D (6 bases). Material for sequencing was peripheral blood. This receptor was taken from a woman aged 55-75 years with COVID-19, enrolled during active disease. CDR3 sequence (DNA): TGTGCCAGCAGCACAGGGTTCACTGAAGCTTTCTTT. As protein: CASSTGFTEAFF.